This T cell receptor beta chain is drawn from a study of blood T cell repertoires in COVID-19 (dated by TCRdb to 2018 to 2020). At the level of the whole study: Collaborator samples came from the United States, Italy and Spain and covered acute and convalescent phases of COVID-19. Samples came from the ongoing ImmuneRACE study (first 160 participants) plus 1,254 subjects from 6 global collaborators. The prospective study material was composed of cDNA or gDNA derived from T cells, B-cell-depleted T cells, or PBMCs. A de-identified subject ID, COVID-19 status, age in years and sex were almost always included in the sample metadata. The dataset comprised deeply sampled blood TCRbeta repertoires from subjects exposed to, actively infected with, or recovered from COVID-19. HLA class I and class II types, where available, came from metadata supplied by the sample provider rather than from assay-based typing. A freely available public database, intended as a resource for researchers studying the immune response to SARS-CoV-2, is where the repertoires were released.

Comments on this clone: Its specific antigen is unknown. The record has no base qualities; no much larger clone is one base away.

The germline V gene yields SGHRS for CDR1 and YFSETQ for CDR2. The CDR3 sequence holds 16 residues, the cysteine and phenylalanine included. Of the read, only the CDR3 DNA is kept; its 48 bases are in frame from base 1. For this chain, trimming is 4 bases at the V end and 5 bases at the J end, and the number of junction bases without a gene match is 15. TCRbeta CDR3 regions were amplified from genomic DNA by means of the immunoSEQ Assay, a bias-controlled multiplex PCR. For the original study's pipeline: Nucleated cell counts per sample were estimated from amplification of reference gene primers within the assay. To quantify the absolute abundance of each unique TCRbeta CDR3 rearrangement, sequence reads were collapsed and filtered. Productive Simpson clonality was computed per sample as the square root of Simpson's diversity index over productive rearrangements. The clones in this table, taken by TCRdb from immuneACCESS, are in-frame only. Not every clone is retained; where verified, under half of the shortfall comes from an unresolved V gene, and the cause of the rest is unknown. V and J calls plus clone size are reproduced from that table; the DNA served to infer D and trimming. This sample gives about 200,000 clones in total; roughly 75% of them show up just once. The ten biggest clones cover around 5.4% of the sample.

The collaborating institutions used their own protocols to collect whole blood in K2EDTA tubes. For TCRbeta analysis, collaborators shipped samples as frozen whole blood, isolated PBMCs, or DNA extracted from either of those sample types. General findings and caveats noted by the study authors: The quantity of clinical and demographic metadata differed by source and by participant and was supplied without curation.

The sequencing input was peripheral blood. In this chain, TRBV5-1 is recombined with TRBJ2-7, with TRBD2 matching 7 junction bases. The clonotype comes from a woman in her 70s with acute or convalescent COVID-19. The CDR3 corresponds to CASSPLAGEGFHEQYF. The DNA sequence follows: TGCGCCAGCAGCCCCTTAGCCGGGGAGGGCTTCCACGAGCAGTACTTC. Reference TRBV5-1 and TRBJ2-7 genes cover what lies past the CDR3, so the full variable domain is KAGVTQTPRYLIKTRGQQVTLSCSPISGHRSVSWYQQTPGQGLQFLFEYFSETQRNKGNFPGRFSGRQFSNSRSEMNVSTLELGDSALYLCASSPLAGEGFHEQYFGPGTRLTVT.